The present TCR beta chain was sequenced within a study of shared clonotypes between healthy human individuals. Assay runs were performed at deep level. Libraries were prepared by immunoSEQ multiplex PCR; TCRdb keeps only in-frame clonotypes and omits some of them. The table lists approximately 1.4 million clones, roughly 98% of them singletons. This CDR3 contains 13 residues. Trimming removed 4 bases from V and 2 bases from J, with 8 bases in between. Germline V gene lookup returns CDR1 SGHRS and CDR2 YFSETQ. The V call is TRBV5-1, the J call TRBJ2-3; no definite D call. Sample: naive CD4+ T cells sorted from blood. Subset given: CD45RA+ positively selected. This clonotype originated in a young man in good health. Here the CDR3 DNA reads TGCGCCAGCAGCAAATCGTCCACAGATACGCAGTATTTT. This gives the protein CASSKSSTDTQYF.